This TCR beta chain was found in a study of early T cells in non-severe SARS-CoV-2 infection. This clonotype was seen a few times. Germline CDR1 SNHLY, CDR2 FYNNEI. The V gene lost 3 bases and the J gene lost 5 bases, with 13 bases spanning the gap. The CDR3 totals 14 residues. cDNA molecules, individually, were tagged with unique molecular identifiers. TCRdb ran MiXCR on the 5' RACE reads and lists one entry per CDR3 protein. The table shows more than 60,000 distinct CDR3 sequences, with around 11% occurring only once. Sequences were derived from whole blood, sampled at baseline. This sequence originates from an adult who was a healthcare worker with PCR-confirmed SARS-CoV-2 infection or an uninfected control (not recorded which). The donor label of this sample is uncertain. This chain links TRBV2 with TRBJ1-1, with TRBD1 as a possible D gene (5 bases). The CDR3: CASSEEGLRTEAFF. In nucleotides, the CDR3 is TGTGCCAGCAGTGAGGAGGGGTTGAGGACTGAAGCTTTCTTT. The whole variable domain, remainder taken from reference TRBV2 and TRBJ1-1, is EPEVTQTPSHQVTQMGQEVILRCVPISNHLYFYWYRQILGQKVEFLVSFYNNEISEKSEIFDDQFSVERPDGSNFTLKIRSTKLEDSAMYFCASSEEGLRTEAFFGQGTRLTVV.